This T cell receptor (beta chain) was captured by sequencing in a study of blood T cell repertoires in COVID-19. Clones were read by immunoSEQ multiplex PCR, and TCRdb kept only the in-frame ones, dropping some. The sample lists approximately 60,000 clones, roughly 76% occurring once. This receptor was taken from a woman aged 80 or over with acute or convalescent COVID-19. Sequences were obtained from peripheral blood.

The CDR3 sequence is CASSFGLYNEQFF. The CDR3 nucleotides read TGTGCCAGCAGCTTTGGCCTCTACAATGAGCAGTTCTTC. This chain links TRBV14 with TRBJ2-1; D gene unclear. The V end lost 5 bases, the J end lost 3 bases, and 8 bases lay between the germline ends. CDR3 size: 13 residues. Germline V CDR1 and CDR2: SGHDN, FVKESK.